This T cell receptor (beta chain) is drawn from a study of post-analysis software for immune sequencing data. Study details: Relapsing-remitting, secondary progressive and progressive-relapsing multiple sclerosis courses were included. Study outcomes and limitations: For normalized Chao1 diversity, multiple sclerosis patients scored significantly lower than controls did. By F measure, samples from a shared preparation batch strongly co-clustered. Patients had higher frequencies than controls of about 5 TRBV segments, including TRBV5-6, TRBV5-1 and TRBV20-1.

Unique molecular identifiers were built into the TCR beta cDNA libraries. A population of about 1 to 11 million T cells gave rise to roughly 0.5 million cDNA molecules. Each CDR3 protein is one row after TCRdb ran MiXCR on the PCR reads. The data show under 900,000 distinct CDR3 sequences, roughly 50% seen once. CDR1 and CDR2 from the germline V gene are SEHNR and FQNEAQ (reference sequence). V shed 1 base and J 5 bases; nucleotides not matched to a gene: 7. The CDR3 is made up of 16 amino acids. For this clonotype: Its antigen is not identified.

This sequence was found in a girl aged 10 to 17 with multiple sclerosis. The sequencing sample was made of blood. The chain links TRBV7-9 to TRBJ2-1; 8 positions match TRBD1. CDR3 sequence: CASSLGPGTGNNEQFF. CDR3 DNA: TGTGCCAGCAGCTTAGGCCCCGGGACAGGTAACAATGAGCAGTTCTTC.